These 25 T cell receptor beta chains share one sample of origin, sequenced in a study of blood T cells in healthy people across ages. Next came a second PCR, run for about 7 to 12 cycles, which used a sample-barcoded 5' primer along with a J-beta primer mix. TCRdb itself ran the 5' RACE reads through MiXCR, one entry per CDR3 protein. The sample consists of some 800,000 distinct CDR3 sequences, under 55% of them appearing once. The sequenced sample consisted of blood. The receptors come from a man aged 60-69 years in good health.

This clonotype was seen a handful of times. This chain links TRBV7-2 with TRBJ2-3; D is unresolved. V lost 5 bases, J lost 0 bases, and 6 bases lay in between. Germline V CDR1 and CDR2: SGHTA, FQGNSA. The CDR3 covers 13 residues. CDR3 DNA sequence: TGTGCCAGCAGCGTTTATAGCACAGATACGCAGTATTTT. Its translation is CASSVYSTDTQYF.

This clonotype occurred a few times. The CDR3 reads CATSSRFSGVTDTQYF. CDR3 nucleotides: TGTGCCACCAGCTCCCGGTTTAGCGGGGTGACAGATACGCAGTATTTT. The genes are TRBV15 and TRBJ2-3; 8 bases match TRBD2. V lost 5 bases to trimming and J lost 3 bases; unmatched junction nucleotides: 10. This CDR3 is built from 16 residues. Germline CDR1 is LNHNV and CDR2 is YYDKDF (reference sequence).

The V and J genes are TRBV20-1 and TRBJ2-3, with D possibly being TRBD2 (6 bases). The CDR3 contains 13 residues. CDR1 is DFQATT and CDR2 is SNEGSKA in the germline V gene (reference sequence). The germline V and J ends were trimmed by 3 bases and 6 bases, with 13 bases remaining between them. CDR3 coding DNA: TGCAGTGCTAGGCCCGGGGGTGCGGATACGCAGTATTTT. This encodes CSARPGGADTQYF.

The J gene is TRBJ2-6, the V gene TRBV5-1; D gene unclear. The CDR3 is 14 residues long. The germline V and J ends were trimmed by 6 bases and 1 base, with 8 bases remaining between them. The germline CDR1 and CDR2 sequences are SGHRS and YFSETQ. The CDR3 sequence is CASKGFSGANVLTF. The DNA of the CDR3 is TGCGCCAGCAAGGGATTTTCTGGGGCCAACGTCCTGACTTTC.

The chain employs TRBV6-5 and TRBJ2-7; D might be TRBD1 (6 bases). The germline V gene has CDR1 MNHEY and CDR2 SVGAGI. V lost 7 bases, J lost 3 bases, and 10 bases lay in between. CDR3 length equals 12 residues. The CDR3 is CASTGTSYEQYF. In nucleotides, the CDR3 is TGTGCCAGCACAGGGACAAGCTACGAGCAGTACTTC.

The CDR3 coding sequence is TGTGCCAGCAGCTTCTGGGGAGCGGGGAATGAGCAGTTCTTC. Translating it yields CASSFWGAGNEQFF. The genes are TRBV5-4 and TRBJ2-1, with TRBD2 matching 7 bases. Germline V gene sequence: CDR1 SGHNT, CDR2 YYREEE (reference sequence). The CDR3 sequence is 14 residues long. J lost 7 bases, V lost 2 bases, and 6 bases had no gene match.

On this clonotype itself: Relative to the germline gene, one junction end is altered; a read error may explain this. The CDR3 loop is CASSLRGQYGQYF. The CDR3 nucleotides read TGTGCCAGCAGTTTAAGGGGGCAGTACGGGCAGTACTTC. V usage is TRBV27 and J usage is TRBJ2-7; TRBD1 agrees at 7 bases. Germline assignment: CDR1 MNHEY and CDR2 SMNVEV (reference sequence). This CDR3 spans 13 amino acids.

The rearrangement joins TRBV6-6 to TRBJ1-5, with D unclear. The CDR3 consists of 13 residues. CDR1 and CDR2 (germline): MNHNY, SVGAGI (reference sequence). V was shortened by 10 bases and J by 3 bases, with 13 bases between the two germline ends. CDR3 region: CAITSQINQPQHF. The DNA of the CDR3 is TGTGCCATAACATCGCAGATCAATCAGCCCCAGCATTTT.

The V gene is TRBV15, the J gene TRBJ1-6, with 7 bases that match TRBD1. With 1 base clipped from V and 10 bases from J, the junction kept 10 bases outside the gene matches. Per germline, CDR1 LNHNV and CDR2 YYDKDF (reference sequence). The CDR3 length is 16 residues. CDR3 in DNA: TGTGCCACCAGCAGAGGCGGCCACGACAGGGTCTCACCCCTCCACTTT. This encodes CATSRGGHDRVSPLHF.

Concerning this clonotype: A much larger clone differs by one base, so this may be a read error. The rearrangement uses TRBV11-3 and TRBJ2-4; D is undetermined. The end of the DNA aligns better with TRBJ2-7, so the J call may be wrong. CDR1 and CDR2 (germline): SGHNT, YENEEA. There are 15 residues in the CDR3. The CDR3 DNA is TGTGCCAGCAGCTTACGGGCCAGTCCACCCTACGAGCAGTACTTC. Amino acids: CASSLRASPPYEQYF.

This clonotype was counted only a few times. V usage is TRBV4-3 and J usage is TRBJ1-2; D not certain. This CDR3 comprises 13 residues. CDR1 LGHNA and CDR2 YSLEER come from the germline V gene. V was cut by 0 bases and J by 4 bases, with 6 bases left in between. The CDR3 DNA sequence: TGCGCCAGCAGCCAAGAGAGCCGCTATGGCTACACCTTC. Translating it yields CASSQESRYGYTF.

The V and J genes are TRBV27 and TRBJ2-7, with D possibly being TRBD1 (5 bases). Looked up from germline, CDR1 is MNHEY and CDR2 is SMNVEV (reference sequence). The CDR3 contains 15 residues. Trimming shortened V by 4 bases and J by 1 base, and 14 bases separated the two germline ends. The CDR3 reads CASSSAGRRSYEQYF. The CDR3 nucleotides read TGTGCCAGCAGTTCCGCAGGGCGACGTTCCTACGAGCAGTACTTC.

V gene TRBV6-2 or TRBV6-3 combines with J gene TRBJ2-1, with D maybe TRBD2 (5 bases). V was cut by 6 bases and J by 8 bases, with 20 bases left in between. This CDR3 has 15 amino acids. Per germline, CDR1 MNHEY and CDR2 SVGEGT. The CDR3 spells CASSQSGHEAYEQFF. CDR3 DNA sequence: TGTGCCAGCAGCCAAAGCGGCCATGAAGCTTATGAGCAGTTCTTC.

This clonotype was seen a few times. The V call is TRBV6-2 or TRBV6-3, the J call TRBJ2-3; 8 bases are a match to TRBD2. J was trimmed by 2 bases and V by 2 bases; bases with no gene match: 12. This CDR3 has 18 residues. Germline V gene lookup returns CDR1 MNHEY and CDR2 SVGEGT. CDR3 amino acids: CASSYPPGLVEHTDTQYF. Here the CDR3 DNA reads TGTGCCAGCAGTTACCCACCGGGACTAGTGGAACACACAGATACGCAGTATTTT.

The rearrangement uses TRBV5-1 and TRBJ2-3; D unresolved. The V and J ends lost 0 bases and 7 bases respectively, with 18 bases between them. The CDR3 is 16 residues long. Germline CDR1 and CDR2: SGHRS and YFSETQ. This chain's CDR3 is CASSLDVGNVGNTQYF. CDR3 DNA: TGCGCCAGCAGCTTGGATGTGGGGAACGTTGGAAATACGCAGTATTTT.

V gene TRBV20-1 combines with J gene TRBJ2-5; the match to TRBD2 covers 12 bases. V gave up 6 bases and J gave up 1 base; unmatched junction bases: 6. CDR1 and CDR2 from the germline V gene are DFQATT and SNEGSKA (reference sequence). This CDR3 is 15 amino acids long. In nucleotides, the CDR3 is TGCAGTGCCGAGACTAGCGGGGGCCTCCAAGAGACCCAGTACTTC. It is translated as CSAETSGGLQETQYF.

This clonotype has only one observation. The chain employs TRBV5-1 and TRBJ1-4; 8 bases agree with TRBD1. The CDR3 consists of 15 residues. CDR1 SGHRS and CDR2 YFSETQ come from the germline V gene. With V trimmed by 4 bases and J by 3 bases, 5 bases remained unmatched. CDR3 protein: CASSPEQGANEKLFF. The DNA of the CDR3 is TGCGCCAGCAGCCCGGAACAGGGGGCTAATGAAAAACTGTTTTTT.

This clonotype was observed a handful of times. Given a much more abundant clone one base away, this may be a read error. V usage is TRBV5-1 and J usage is TRBJ2-6, with a tentative D call TRBD1 (6 bases). The germline V gene encodes CDR1 SGHRS and CDR2 YFSETQ. The germline V and J ends were trimmed by 7 bases and 0 bases, with 20 bases remaining between them. CDR3 size: 18 residues. The CDR3 DNA is TGCGCCAGCGGACCAGGGGCCCCCGCTCCCTCTGGGGCCAACGTCCTGACTTTC. Translated: CASGPGAPAPSGANVLTF.

This clonotype was picked up a small number of times. The J gene is TRBJ1-2, the V gene TRBV6-2 or TRBV6-3; D unresolved. The CDR3 is 14 residues long. Trimming took off 0 bases at V and 7 bases at J, with 12 bases between the two ends. Germline CDR1 and CDR2: MNHEY and SVGEGT. Here the CDR3 DNA reads TGTGCCAGCAGTTACTCGACCGGAGGTGGTGGCTACACCTTC. It codes for CASSYSTGGGGYTF.

The chain combines TRBV7-8 with TRBJ1-2; 10 bases fit TRBD1. The CDR3 is made up of 15 amino acids. Germline CDR1 SGHVS, CDR2 FQNEAQ. The trim removed 5 bases at V and 4 bases at J, leaving 7 bases unmatched. The CDR3, as DNA: TGTGCCAGCAGCGAGGGACAGGGGTGTACCTATGGCTACACCTTC. Protein: CASSEGQGCTYGYTF.

Regarding this clonotype: Since a much larger clone is just one base distant, this may be a read error. The chain couples TRBV6-2 or TRBV6-3 to TRBJ2-5; maybe TRBD2 (7 bases). The CDR3 spans 14 residues. Deletions cut 8 bases from V and 11 bases from J, with 24 bases between. CDR1 is MNHEY and CDR2 is SVGEGT in the germline V gene. This CDR3 reads CASLRAGAGDEQYF. Here the CDR3 DNA reads TGTGCCAGCCTTCGGGCGGGGGCAGGCGATGAGCAGTACTTC.

The rearrangement links TRBV2 to TRBJ1-2; TRBD1 aligns across 9 bases. The CDR3 consists of 13 residues. The V segment lost 5 bases and the J segment 6 bases; nucleotides outside the gene matches: 4. Germline loops: CDR1 SNHLY, CDR2 FYNNEI. In nucleotides, the CDR3 is TGTGCCAGCAGTACCGGGACAGGGAATGGCTACACCTTC. Its translation is CASSTGTGNGYTF. Filled out from reference TRBV2 and TRBJ1-2, the complete variable domain reads EPEVTQTPSHQVTQMGQEVILRCVPISNHLYFYWYRQILGQKVEFLVSFYNNEISEKSEIFDDQFSVERPDGSNFTLKIRSTKLEDSAMYFCASSTGTGNGYTFGSGTRLTVV.

This clonotype was counted between two and nine times. The rearrangement joins TRBV5-1 to TRBJ2-5; 13 bases map to TRBD2. This CDR3 contains 16 residues. The germline gives CDR1 SGHRS, CDR2 YFSETQ. V lost 2 bases and J lost 4; bases outside the gene matches: 5. The CDR3 region has the DNA TGCGCCAGCAGCTTCGGACTAGCGGGGGAGAGAGAGACCCAGTACTTC. Translation: CASSFGLAGERETQYF.

This clonotype was seen many times. One end of the junction fails to match germline, which may point to a read error. The genes are TRBV7-9 and TRBJ2-1, with TRBD2 matching over 10 bases. Germline CDR1 reads SEHNR; CDR2 reads FQNEAQ (reference sequence). CDR3 length: 12 amino acids. For the CDR3, the DNA is TGTGCCAACAGCGGGGGGGCAAATGAGCAGTTCTTC. The encoded protein is CANSGGANEQFF. Together with reference TRBV7-9 and TRBJ2-1, the CDR3 gives the full variable domain: DTGVSQNPRHKITKRGQNVTFRCDPISEHNRLYWYRQTLGQGPEFLTYFQNEAQLEKSRLLSDRFSAERPKGSFSTLEIQRTEQGDSAMYLCANSGGANEQFFGPGTRLTVL.

This rearrangement joins TRBV11-2 to TRBJ2-3; TRBD2 agrees at 8 bases. Trimming took 6 bases from V and 4 from J; bases not matched to a gene: 9. Germline-derived CDR1 and CDR2 are SGHAT and FQNNGV. The CDR3 is 15 residues long. The DNA for the CDR3 is TGTGCCAGCAGACAACGGGGGGGGTCGGCAGATACGCAGTATTTT. Protein product: CASRQRGGSADTQYF.